A single sample gave rise to the 24 T cell receptor beta chains below, sequenced in a study of blood T cell repertoires in COVID-19. Here immunoSEQ multiplex PCR was the method, and the copy in TCRdb shows in-frame clones only, minus some. The sample holds approximately 150,000 clones, roughly 93% seen once. Material: peripheral blood. The receptors originated from a man between 18 and 29 years old with COVID-19, enrolled during active disease.

This chain connects TRBV7-3 to TRBJ2-1; TRBD1 aligns across 8 bases. CDR3 length: 15 amino acids. Trimming cost V 6 bases and J 6 bases; bases outside gene matches: 10. The germline gives CDR1 SGHTA, CDR2 FQGTGA. The CDR3 protein is CASSLGQGLGNEQFF. The CDR3 bases are TGTGCCAGCAGTCTCGGACAGGGCCTCGGCAATGAGCAGTTCTTC.

The CDR3 protein is CASSPTKENIQYF. CDR3 sequence (DNA): TGTGCCAGCTCACCAACCAAAGAGAACATTCAGTACTTC. The chain couples TRBV18 to TRBJ2-4; no definite D call. This CDR3 is built from 13 residues. The ends were cut back, 2 bases at V and 7 bases at J, with 9 bases in the middle. In germline, CDR1 is KGHSH, CDR2 LQKENI.

The chain combines TRBV29-1 with TRBJ2-2; 10 bases line up with TRBD2. The CDR3 is 15 amino acids. Germline-derived CDR1 and CDR2 are SQVTM and ANQGSEA. The ends lost 6 bases at V and 6 bases at J; junction bases unmatched: 10. As DNA, the CDR3 is TGCAGCGTAAGCCCTAGCGGGGGCCATTCCGGGGAGCTGTTTTTT. Protein sequence: CSVSPSGGHSGELFF.

This clone was seen a single time. The rearrangement joins TRBV5-4 to TRBJ1-6; D ambiguous. Germline V gives CDR1 SGHNT, CDR2 YYREEE (reference sequence). The CDR3 has 15 amino acids. Trimming took 1 base from V and 5 from J, leaving 10 bases between them. The CDR3 is CASSLRGSHNSPLHF. The CDR3 nucleotides read TGTGCCAGCAGCTTGCGAGGTTCCCATAATTCACCCCTCCACTTT.

This chain uses TRBV7-2 with TRBJ2-1; D is possibly TRBD2 (5 bases). Germline CDR1 SGHTA, CDR2 FQGNSA. This CDR3 is 11 amino acids long. Trimming took off 4 bases at V and 10 bases at J, with 8 bases between the two ends. The CDR3 DNA follows: TGTGCCAGCAGCTGGGAGCTAGAGCAGTTCTTC. It is translated as CASSWELEQFF.

The chain uses TRBV11-1 and TRBJ1-1; D unclear. Germline CDR1 reads SGHAT; CDR2 reads FQDESV (reference sequence). The CDR3 spans 14 residues. Trimming removed 3 bases from V and 3 bases from J, with 11 bases in between. The CDR3 DNA reads TGTGCCAGCAGCTTCGGGTCGCGGGACACTGAAGCTTTCTTT. Its protein product is CASSFGSRDTEAFF.

As to this clone: Other DNA sequences of this sample code for an identical CDR3. In nucleotides, the CDR3 is TGTGCCAGTAGTATAGGCGGGGATGGCTACACCTTC. Amino acid sequence: CASSIGGDGYTF. The chain links TRBV19 to TRBJ1-2, with D hard to call. The V gene lost 1 base and the J gene lost 6 bases, with 6 bases spanning the gap. CDR3 length: 12 amino acids. CDR1 and CDR2 from the germline V gene are LNHDA and SQIVND (reference sequence). Based on the CDR3 plus reference TRBV19 and TRBJ1-2, the full variable domain is DGGITQSPKYLFRKEGQNVTLSCEQNLNHDAMYWYRQDPGQGLRLIYYSQIVNDFQKGDIAEGYSVSREKKESFPLTVTSAQKNPTAFYLCASSIGGDGYTFGSGTRLTVV.

The chain combines TRBV6-1 with TRBJ1-5; 11 bases match TRBD1. Germline CDR1 reads MNHNS; CDR2 reads SASEGT. This CDR3 has 15 residues. V shed 1 base, J shed 9 bases, and the junction held 5 bases outside the gene matches. This CDR3 is CASSEVGTGGLPQHF. DNA for the CDR3: TGTGCCAGCAGTGAAGTCGGGACAGGGGGTTTGCCCCAGCATTTT.

The J gene is TRBJ1-6, the V gene TRBV4-1; D unclear. Trimming removed 6 bases at V and 6 bases at J, with 12 bases between. CDR1 is MGHRA and CDR2 is YSYEKL in the germline V gene. The CDR3 spans 14 residues. CDR3 DNA: TGCGCCAGCAGACATTCAGCGATTAATTCACCCCTCCACTTT. Its translation: CASRHSAINSPLHF.

The chain is built from TRBV9 and TRBJ2-1; possibly TRBD2 for D (6 bases). The V end lost 0 bases, the J end lost 4 bases, and 14 bases lay between the germline ends. This CDR3 contains 16 residues. CDR1 is SGDLS and CDR2 is YYNGEE in the germline V gene. The CDR3 DNA is TGTGCCAGCAGCGTAGGAGGCTGGCTAGCGTACAATGAGCAGTTCTTC. Protein: CASSVGGWLAYNEQFF.

The count of this clone is one. The V gene is TRBV5-8, the J gene TRBJ1-2; TRBD1 matches at 7 bases. The CDR3 is made up of 12 amino acids. V shed 4 bases, J shed 9 bases, and the junction held 6 bases outside the gene matches. In germline, CDR1 is SGHTS, CDR2 YDEGEE. The CDR3 sequence is CASSPTGRRYTF. As DNA, the CDR3 is TGTGCCAGCAGCCCGACAGGGCGGCGCTACACCTTC.

The chain has TRBV28 and TRBJ1-2, with D possibly being TRBD1 (5 bases). The germline CDR1 and CDR2 sequences are MDHEN and SYDVKM. The CDR3 runs 14 residues. Trimming took off 5 bases at V and 3 bases at J, with 13 bases between the two ends. The CDR3 region is CASSDLREDYGYTF. In DNA, the CDR3 is TGTGCCAGCAGTGATCTCAGGGAGGACTATGGCTACACCTTC.

V usage is TRBV9 and J usage is TRBJ2-1, with 10 bases fitting TRBD2. With 4 bases clipped from V and 8 bases from J, the junction kept 6 bases outside the gene matches. The CDR3 sequence is 14 residues long. Germline assignment: CDR1 SGDLS and CDR2 YYNGEE. CDR3 coding DNA: TGTGCCAGCAGCACATGGACTAGCGGCGATGAGCAGTTCTTC. Protein sequence: CASSTWTSGDEQFF.

This chain links TRBV3-1 (or the pseudogene TRBV3-2) with TRBJ2-7, with TRBD2 identical over 7 bases. CDR1 is LGHDT and CDR2 is YNNKEL in the germline V gene (reference sequence). The CDR3 is made up of 19 amino acids. With V trimmed by 0 bases and J by 0 bases, 14 bases remained unmatched. The CDR3 DNA is TGTGCCAGCAGCCAAGATGACGGACGGGAGGCTGGGAGCTCCTACGAGCAGTACTTC. Residues: CASSQDDGREAGSSYEQYF.

The chain is built from TRBV10-3 and TRBJ2-1, with D unclear. CDR1 ENHRY and CDR2 SYGVKD come from the germline V gene. Deletions cut 0 bases from V and 4 bases from J, with 4 bases between. This CDR3 is 13 amino acids long. Here the CDR3 DNA reads TGTGCCATCAGTGAGTCGGCTTACAATGAGCAGTTCTTC. Translating it yields CAISESAYNEQFF.

As concerns this clone: One end of the junction fails to match germline, which may point to a read error. CDR3 DNA sequence: TGTGCCAGCAAGCGGGGGAAAAATGAAAAACTGCTTTTT. This gives the protein CASKRGKNEKLLF. The V and J genes are TRBV2 and TRBJ1-4; a possible D gene is TRBD1 (5 bases). From germline, CDR1 is SNHLY and CDR2 FYNNEI. There are 13 residues in the CDR3.

This chain joins TRBV7-6 and TRBJ2-2; a weak D match, TRBD2 (5 bases). This CDR3 region has 16 residues. Trimming shortened V by 1 base and J by 0 bases, and 9 bases separated the two germline ends. The germline V gene has CDR1 SGHVS and CDR2 FNYEAQ. This CDR3 is CASSLVHGTNTGELFF. In DNA form, the CDR3 reads TGTGCCAGCAGCTTAGTACACGGGACGAACACCGGGGAGCTGTTTTTT.

The J gene is TRBJ1-5, the V gene TRBV21-1; the DNA was not used to check the table's D call, TRBD1. TRBV21-1 is a pseudogene segment. The CDR3 consists of 12 residues. CDR3 in DNA: TGTGCCAGCATAGGGGGCAATCAGCCCCAGCATTTT. As protein: CASIGGNQPQHF.

The genes are TRBV6-2 or TRBV6-3 and TRBJ2-7, with TRBD1 as a possible D gene (6 bases). CDR3 size: 14 residues. V lost 6 bases, J lost 2 bases, and 14 bases lay in between. Per germline, CDR1 MNHEY and CDR2 SVGEGT. The CDR3 DNA reads TGTGCCAGCAGGCCTGGACAGCGACCCTACGAGCAGTACTTC. Amino acid sequence: CASRPGQRPYEQYF.

The chain employs TRBV5-6 and TRBJ2-2; 9 bases fit TRBD1. The CDR3 totals 15 residues. V trimming: 5 bases; J trimming: 5 bases; junction bases outside the gene matches: 7. The germline CDR1 and CDR2 sequences are SGHDT and YYEEEE. CDR3: CASSRDREGTGELFF. The CDR3, as DNA: TGTGCCAGCAGTCGGGACAGGGAGGGAACCGGGGAGCTGTTTTTT.

The chain is built from TRBV6-5 and TRBJ1-5, with unresolved D. V was clipped by 7 bases and J by 2 bases, with 12 bases between them. The germline V gene has CDR1 MNHEY and CDR2 SVGAGI. This CDR3 comprises 14 residues. CDR3 coding DNA: TGTGCCAGCAATACGAGAACGGGCAATCAGCCCCAGCATTTT. As protein: CASNTRTGNQPQHF.

CDR3 residues: CASTGQAVQETQYF. CDR3 sequence (DNA): TGTGCCAGCACGGGACAGGCAGTTCAAGAGACCCAGTACTTC. The chain employs TRBV6-5 and TRBJ2-5; 8 bases are a match to TRBD1. The V gene's germline CDR1 is MNHEY and CDR2 SVGAGI. V shed 7 bases, J shed 2 bases, and the junction held 6 bases outside the gene matches. The CDR3 totals 14 residues.

CDR3 amino acids: CAISEPNRGPEEAFF. DNA of the CDR3: TGTGCCATCAGTGAGCCCAATAGGGGGCCTGAAGAAGCTTTCTTT. The J gene is TRBJ1-1, the V gene TRBV10-3; the match to TRBD1 covers 7 bases. The CDR3 is made up of 15 amino acids. J gave up 8 bases and V 2 bases, and 11 bases lay outside the gene matches. Per the germline V gene, CDR1 is ENHRY and CDR2 is SYGVKD.

V usage is TRBV7-9 and J usage is TRBJ2-1, with 9 bases lining up with TRBD2. Germline V gene data show CDR1 as SEHNR and CDR2 as FQNEAQ (reference sequence). The V and J ends lost 1 base and 5 bases, in that order; junction bases with no gene match: 9. CDR3 length equals 17 residues. CDR3 in amino acids: CASSLGQTSGNHNEQFF. In DNA, the CDR3 is TGTGCCAGCAGCTTAGGGCAGACTAGCGGAAATCACAATGAGCAGTTCTTC.